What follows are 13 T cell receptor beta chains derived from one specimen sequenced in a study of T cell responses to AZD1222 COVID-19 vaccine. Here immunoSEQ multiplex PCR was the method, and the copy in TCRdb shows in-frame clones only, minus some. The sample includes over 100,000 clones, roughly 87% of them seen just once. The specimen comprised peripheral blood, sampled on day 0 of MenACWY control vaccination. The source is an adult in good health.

This chain's CDR3 is CASTPMGGVLGETQYF. The CDR3 nucleotides are TGTGCCAGTACTCCGATGGGAGGGGTATTGGGGGAGACCCAGTACTTC. The chain couples TRBV19 to TRBJ2-5; 7 nucleotides line up with TRBD2. Germline V gene data show CDR1 as LNHDA and CDR2 as SQIVND (reference sequence). V was clipped by 7 bases and J by 5 bases; unmatched bases: 16. This CDR3 comprises 16 residues.

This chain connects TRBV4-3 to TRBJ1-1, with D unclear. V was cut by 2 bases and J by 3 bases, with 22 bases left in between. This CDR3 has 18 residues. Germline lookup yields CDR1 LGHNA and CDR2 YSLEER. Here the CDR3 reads CASSQSPTGRTHHTEAFF. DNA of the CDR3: TGCGCCAGCAGCCAATCCCCCACGGGGAGGACCCACCACACTGAAGCTTTCTTT.

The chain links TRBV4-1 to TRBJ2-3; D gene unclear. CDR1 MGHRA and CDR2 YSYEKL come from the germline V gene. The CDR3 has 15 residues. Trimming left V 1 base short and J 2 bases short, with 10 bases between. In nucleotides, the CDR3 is TGCGCCAGCAGCCAAGTTGGGGTCCACACAGATACGCAGTATTTT. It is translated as CASSQVGVHTDTQYF.

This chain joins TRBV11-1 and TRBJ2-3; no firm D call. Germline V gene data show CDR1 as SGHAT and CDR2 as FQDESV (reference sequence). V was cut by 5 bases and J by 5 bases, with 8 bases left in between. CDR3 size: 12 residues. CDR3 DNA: TGTGCCAGCAGCCCTGGCGGAGATACGCAGTATTTT. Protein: CASSPGGDTQYF.

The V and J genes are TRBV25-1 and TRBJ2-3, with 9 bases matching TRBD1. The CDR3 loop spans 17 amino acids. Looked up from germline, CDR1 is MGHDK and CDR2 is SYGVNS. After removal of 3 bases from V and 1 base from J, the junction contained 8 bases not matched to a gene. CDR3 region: CASSDFRTGVGTDTQYF. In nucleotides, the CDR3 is TGTGCCAGCAGTGATTTCAGGACAGGGGTGGGCACAGATACGCAGTATTTT.

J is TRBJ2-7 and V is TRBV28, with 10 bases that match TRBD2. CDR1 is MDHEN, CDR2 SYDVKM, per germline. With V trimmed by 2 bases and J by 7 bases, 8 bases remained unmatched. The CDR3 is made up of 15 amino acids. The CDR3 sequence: CASSLPAGGILEQYF. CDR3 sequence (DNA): TGTGCCAGCAGTTTACCAGCGGGAGGGATCTTGGAGCAGTACTTC.

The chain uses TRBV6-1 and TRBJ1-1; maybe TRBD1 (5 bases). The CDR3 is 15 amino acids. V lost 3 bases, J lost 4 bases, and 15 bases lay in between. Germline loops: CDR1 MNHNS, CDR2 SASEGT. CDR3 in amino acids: CASSDPAGRGTEAFF. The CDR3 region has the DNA TGTGCCAGCAGTGATCCCGCAGGGAGGGGCACTGAAGCTTTCTTT.

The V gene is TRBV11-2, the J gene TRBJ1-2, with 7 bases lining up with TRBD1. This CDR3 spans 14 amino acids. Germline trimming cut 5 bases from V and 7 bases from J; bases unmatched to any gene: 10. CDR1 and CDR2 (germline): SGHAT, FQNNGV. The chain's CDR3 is CASSPDRASGGYTF. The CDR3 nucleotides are TGTGCCAGCAGCCCCGACAGGGCCTCGGGTGGCTACACCTTC.

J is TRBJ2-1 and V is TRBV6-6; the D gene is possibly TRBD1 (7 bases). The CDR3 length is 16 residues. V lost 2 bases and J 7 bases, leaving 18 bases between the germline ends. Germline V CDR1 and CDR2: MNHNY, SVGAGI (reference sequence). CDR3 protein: CASSYGPGGFGNEQFF. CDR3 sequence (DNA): TGTGCCAGCAGTTACGGGCCAGGGGGGTTCGGGAATGAGCAGTTCTTC.

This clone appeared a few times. CDR3: CASSLGGARGSNEQFF. CDR3 bases: TGTGCCAGTAGCCTTGGGGGGGCTAGAGGTAGCAATGAGCAGTTCTTC. This chain joins TRBV19 and TRBJ2-1, with D maybe TRBD2 (7 bases). The germline V gene has CDR1 LNHDA and CDR2 SQIVND (reference sequence). Trimming took 6 bases from V and 6 from J, leaving 21 bases between them. The CDR3 sequence is 16 residues long. Using reference TRBV19 and TRBJ2-1 for the parts outside the CDR3, the full variable domain is DGGITQSPKYLFRKEGQNVTLSCEQNLNHDAMYWYRQDPGQGLRLIYYSQIVNDFQKGDIAEGYSVSREKKESFPLTVTSAQKNPTAFYLCASSLGGARGSNEQFFGPGTRLTVL.

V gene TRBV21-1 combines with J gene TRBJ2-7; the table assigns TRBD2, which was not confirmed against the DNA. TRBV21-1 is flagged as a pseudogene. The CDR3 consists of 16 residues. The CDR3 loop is CASSKEGGGNVYEQYF. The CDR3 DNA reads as TGTGCCAGCAGCAAAGAAGGCGGGGGCAATGTCTACGAGCAGTACTTC.

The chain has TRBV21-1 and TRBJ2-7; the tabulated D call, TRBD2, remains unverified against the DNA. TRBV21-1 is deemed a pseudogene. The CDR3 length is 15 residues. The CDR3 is CASSKALGDPYEQYF. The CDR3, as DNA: TGTGCCAGCAGCAAAGCGCTGGGAGATCCCTACGAGCAGTACTTC.

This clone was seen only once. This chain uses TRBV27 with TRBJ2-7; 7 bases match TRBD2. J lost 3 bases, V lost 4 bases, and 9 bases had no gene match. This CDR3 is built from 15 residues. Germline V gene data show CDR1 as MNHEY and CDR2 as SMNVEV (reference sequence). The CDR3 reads CASSSGLVAVYEQYF. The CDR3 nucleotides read TGTGCCAGCAGTTCTGGACTAGTGGCAGTCTACGAGCAGTACTTC.